This section outlines one T cell receptor (beta chain) sequence together with its context. Its antigen is unidentified. MiXCR, run by TCRdb on the reads, gives a single entry per CDR3 protein. The sample has approximately 150,000 distinct CDR3 sequences, about 20% seen once; the top ten hold roughly 25%. This record comes from a study of T cell repertoires in cytomegalovirus infection. Germline trimming cut 0 bases from V and 5 bases from J; bases unmatched to any gene: 6. This CDR3 is built from 16 residues. Germline values: CDR1 SEHNR, CDR2 FQNEAQ (reference sequence). Source: CD8+ T cells from cultured PBMCs, taken from culture after CMV antigen stimulation. This chain links TRBV7-9 with TRBJ1-4; TRBD1 aligns across 7 bases. The sequence came from a human donor in good health (CMV status not recorded). Some clones in this sample may be carry-over from other donors' samples. This CDR3 reads CASSLAPGQSNEKLFF. The DNA for the CDR3 is TGTGCCAGCAGCTTAGCTCCGGGACAGTCAAATGAAAAACTGTTTTTT.